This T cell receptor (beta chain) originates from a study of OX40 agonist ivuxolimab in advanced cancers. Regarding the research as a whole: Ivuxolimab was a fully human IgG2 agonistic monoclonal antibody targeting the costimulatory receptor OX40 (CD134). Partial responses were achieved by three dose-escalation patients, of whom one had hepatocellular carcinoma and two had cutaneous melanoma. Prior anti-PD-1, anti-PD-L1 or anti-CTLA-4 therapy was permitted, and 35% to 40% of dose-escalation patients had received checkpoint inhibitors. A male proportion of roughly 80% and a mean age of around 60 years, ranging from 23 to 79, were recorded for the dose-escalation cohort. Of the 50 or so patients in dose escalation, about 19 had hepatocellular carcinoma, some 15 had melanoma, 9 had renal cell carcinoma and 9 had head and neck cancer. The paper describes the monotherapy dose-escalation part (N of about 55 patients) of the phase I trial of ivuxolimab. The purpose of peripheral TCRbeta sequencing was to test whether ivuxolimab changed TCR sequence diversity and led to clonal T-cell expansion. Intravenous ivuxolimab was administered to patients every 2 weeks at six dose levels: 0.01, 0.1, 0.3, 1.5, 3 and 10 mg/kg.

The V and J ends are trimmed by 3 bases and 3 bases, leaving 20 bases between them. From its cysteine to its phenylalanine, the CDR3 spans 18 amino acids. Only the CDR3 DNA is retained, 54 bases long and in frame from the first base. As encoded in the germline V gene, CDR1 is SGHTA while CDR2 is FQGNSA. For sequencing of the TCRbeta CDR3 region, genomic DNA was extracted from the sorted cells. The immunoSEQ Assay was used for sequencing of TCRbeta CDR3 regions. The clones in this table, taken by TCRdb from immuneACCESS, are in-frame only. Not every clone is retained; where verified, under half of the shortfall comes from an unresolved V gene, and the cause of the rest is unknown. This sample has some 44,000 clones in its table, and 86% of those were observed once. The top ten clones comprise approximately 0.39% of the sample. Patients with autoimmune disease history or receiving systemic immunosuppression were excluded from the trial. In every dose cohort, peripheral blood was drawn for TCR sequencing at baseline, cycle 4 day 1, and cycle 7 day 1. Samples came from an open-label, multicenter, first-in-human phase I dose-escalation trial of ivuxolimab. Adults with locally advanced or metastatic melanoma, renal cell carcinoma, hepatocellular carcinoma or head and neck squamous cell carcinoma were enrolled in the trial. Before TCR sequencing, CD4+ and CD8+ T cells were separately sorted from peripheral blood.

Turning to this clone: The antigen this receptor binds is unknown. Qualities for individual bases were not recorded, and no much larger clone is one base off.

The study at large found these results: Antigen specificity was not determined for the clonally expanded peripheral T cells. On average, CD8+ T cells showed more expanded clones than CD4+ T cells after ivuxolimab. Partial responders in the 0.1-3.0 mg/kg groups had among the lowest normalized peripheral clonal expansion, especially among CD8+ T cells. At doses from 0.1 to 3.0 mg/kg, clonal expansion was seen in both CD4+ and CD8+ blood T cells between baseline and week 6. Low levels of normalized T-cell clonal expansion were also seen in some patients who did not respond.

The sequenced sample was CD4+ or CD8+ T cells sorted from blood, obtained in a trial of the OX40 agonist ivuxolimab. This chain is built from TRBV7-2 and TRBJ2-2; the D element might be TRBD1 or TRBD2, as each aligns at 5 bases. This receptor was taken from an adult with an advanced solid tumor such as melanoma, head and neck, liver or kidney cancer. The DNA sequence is TGTGCCAGCAGCTTCCTGGCCCCCGGGACGGAATACACCGGGGAGCTGTTTTTT. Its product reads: CASSFLAPGTEYTGELFF.